This T cell receptor beta chain stems from a study of T cells in Graves' hyperthyroidism and ophthalmopathy. Patients aged 18 to 65 with hyperthyroidism were newly diagnosed, with duration under 2 months. Researchers barred patients who had uncontrolled infection, other autoimmune disease, pregnancy or lactation. Each 10 ml fresh peripheral blood draw supplied the PBMCs. Authors of the study amplified TCR beta CDR3 regions from RNA transcripts. First-round RT-PCR with HTBI primers amplified the TCR CDR3 region. Each CDR3 protein gets one entry after TCRdb re-called the multiplex PCR reads with MiXCR. The table includes some 210,000 distinct CDR3 sequences, about 15% detected once. Sequences were obtained from blood. The sequence was obtained from a man between 50 and 59 years old with Graves' hyperthyroidism.

The CDR3 coding sequence is TGTGCCAGCAGCTTAGGCCAAAAGCGGGAGTGGGGGGAGACCCAGTACTTC. Its protein is CASSLGQKREWGETQYF. The gene calls are TRBV13 and TRBJ2-5, with 8 nucleotides matching TRBD2. The ends lost 0 bases at V and 5 bases at J; junction bases unmatched: 11. CDR1 is PRHDT, CDR2 FYEKMQ, per germline (reference sequence). CDR3 size: 17 residues. Supplemented by reference TRBV13 and TRBJ2-5, the full variable domain reads AAGVIQSPRHLIKEKRETATLKCYPIPRHDTVYWYQQGPGQDPQFLISFYEKMQSDKGSIPDRFSAQQFSDYHSELNMSSLELGDSALYFCASSLGQKREWGETQYFGPGTRLLVL.